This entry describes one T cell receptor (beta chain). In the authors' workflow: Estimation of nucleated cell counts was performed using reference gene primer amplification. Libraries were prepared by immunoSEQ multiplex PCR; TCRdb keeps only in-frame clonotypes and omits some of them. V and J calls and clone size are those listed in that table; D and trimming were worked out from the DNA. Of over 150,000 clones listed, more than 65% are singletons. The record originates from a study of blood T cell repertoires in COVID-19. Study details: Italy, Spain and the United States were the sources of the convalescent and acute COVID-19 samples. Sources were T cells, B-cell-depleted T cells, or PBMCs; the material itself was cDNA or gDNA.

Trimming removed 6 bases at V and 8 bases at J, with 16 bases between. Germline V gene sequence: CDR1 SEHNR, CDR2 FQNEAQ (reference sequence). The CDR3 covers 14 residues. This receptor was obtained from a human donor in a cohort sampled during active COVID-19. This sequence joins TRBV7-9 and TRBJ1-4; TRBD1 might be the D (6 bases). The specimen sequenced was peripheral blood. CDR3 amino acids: CASSFEQGLEKLFF. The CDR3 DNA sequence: TGTGCCAGCAGTTTCGAACAGGGTCTGGAAAAACTGTTTTTT.